This entry is about one T cell receptor beta chain. This record comes from a study of T cell responses to AZD1222 COVID-19 vaccine. Assay used: immunoSEQ multiplex PCR; TCRdb lists only in-frame clones, some missing. The sample holds 55,000 to 65,000 clones, approximately 92% seen once. Germline CDR1 is SGHRS and CDR2 is YFSETQ. J gave up 3 bases and V 1 base, and 3 bases lay outside the gene matches. There are 16 residues in the CDR3. This chain connects TRBV5-1 to TRBJ2-2; the match to TRBD2 covers 10 bases. The specimen was peripheral blood, collected 28 days after the second AZD1222 dose. This TCR derives from an adult who received the AZD1222 COVID-19 vaccine. This CDR3 reads CASSLLAGVDTGELFF. DNA for the CDR3: TGCGCCAGCAGCTTGCTAGCGGGAGTAGACACCGGGGAGCTGTTTTTT.